What follows describes a single TCR beta chain. This clone was detected once. Its antigen remains unidentified. No qualities accompany the bases; no much larger clone lies one base away. The data were obtained in a study of PD-1 blockade in classical Hodgkin lymphoma (dated by TCRdb to about 2020). At the level of the whole study: Nivolumab dosing was 3 mg/kg intravenously every 2 weeks, continuing until either disease progression or unacceptable toxicity. To define a peripheral blood immune signature of response to PD-1 blockade in classical Hodgkin lymphoma, the study combined TCR beta sequencing with CyTOF. The research as a whole found: Baseline TCR diversity was reported to be lower in newly diagnosed patients than in healthy donors and to be lower still in relapsed/refractory patients. Only a single clinical trial cohort was studied, and what caused the repertoire differences, possibly disease activity or prior therapy, remained undefined. Patients starting nivolumab less than 1 year after ASCT had lower diversity and were excluded from later analyses to avoid confounding by immune reconstitution. Baseline diversity similar to that of newly diagnosed patients was observed in trial patients achieving complete response, whereas significantly lower diversity was observed in partial responders and progressors. CD4+ but not CD8+ TCR diversity rose significantly by C4D1 (p=0.0027 vs p=0.16), most apparent in complete responders (p=0.02).

The time point label corresponds to: cycle 4 day 1 (C4D1), after 6 weeks of nivolumab. Every trial patient had relapsed after autologous stem cell transplantation, and cohorts A, B and C differed in prior brentuximab vedotin exposure. The trial cohort comprised around 60 patients with relapsed/refractory classical Hodgkin lymphoma whose best overall responses were complete response, partial response or progressive disease. In the multi-cohort phase II CheckMate 205 trial, trial patients received single-agent nivolumab. An independent review committee assessed best overall response using the 2007 International Working Group response criteria. Trial PBMCs were collected immediately before nivolumab initiation (C1D1) and during therapy at cycle 2 day 1 and cycle 4 day 1. Peripheral blood was collected in 8 mL Vacutainer Cell Preparation Tubes, from which PBMCs were isolated by centrifugation and then cryopreserved.

The Qiagen DNeasy kit was used to extract genomic DNA from unsorted PBMCs and from the negatively selected CD4+ and CD8+ fractions. Amplification of TCR beta CDR3 regions was done by immunoSEQ multiplex PCR with primers that anneal to V and J segments. Amplification bias was minimized using a synthetic immune receptor repertoire, and residual bias was removed computationally after sequencing. Turning to the authors' computational methods: Custom Python scripts were used to quantify repertoire diversity as the Shannon entropy index. Unsorted, CD4+ and CD8+ repertoires were analyzed separately, except for combined analyses in which CD4+ and CD8+ sequences were merged in silico. Clonal expansion was defined as at least a 2-fold frequency increase after treatment relative to C1D1, with a pseudocount of 0.5 for undetected baseline clones. Clones with 0 or 1 copy at C1D1 were defined as singleton clones, while clones with 2 or more copies were defined as non-singleton clones. Clones expanded in unsorted samples were assigned a CD4+, CD8+ or unknown annotation through matching of protein sequences in sorted samples from the same patient. Wilcoxon tests on paired samples were used to test diversity changes from C1D1 to C4D1. Drawn from immuneACCESS, this table holds only the in-frame rearrangements with V and J called that TCRdb kept. Clones are partly lost; checked studies trace under half to an unresolved V gene and leave the rest unexplained. The V and J calls and clone size are taken from that table; D and trimming were inferred from the DNA. Within this sample are about 90,000 clones, with 75% to 85% of them counted one time only. Approximately 15% of the sample goes to the ten largest clones.

The TCR sequence derives from a human donor with classical Hodgkin lymphoma. The starting material was peripheral blood mononuclear cells (PBMCs), obtained before the fourth cycle of nivolumab.

The CDR3 reads as follows: CATSRGQILYEQYF. The sequenced DNA is TGTGCCACCAGCAGGGGACAGATCCTATACGAGCAGTACTTC. This chain joins TRBV15 to TRBJ2-7; the central 7 bases match TRBD1. Unmatched junction bases come to 6, with V trimmed by 3 bases and J by 4 bases. Looking up the germline V gene (reference sequence) yields CDR1 LNHNV and CDR2 YYDKDF. The CDR3, cysteine through phenylalanine, is 14 amino acids long. Kept here is only the CDR3 DNA, which spans 42 bases and is read in frame from base 1.